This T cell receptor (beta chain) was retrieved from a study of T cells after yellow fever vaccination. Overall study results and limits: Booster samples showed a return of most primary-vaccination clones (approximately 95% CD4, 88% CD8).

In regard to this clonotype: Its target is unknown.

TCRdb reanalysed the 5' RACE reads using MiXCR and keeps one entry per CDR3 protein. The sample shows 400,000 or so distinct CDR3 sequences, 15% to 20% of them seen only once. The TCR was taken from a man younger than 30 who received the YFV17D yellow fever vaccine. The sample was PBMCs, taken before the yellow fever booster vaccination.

The CDR3 DNA follows: TGTGCCAGCAGCCCCGCCAGTCTATACAGCCCTAACTATGGCTACACCTTC. Translating gives CASSPASLYSPNYGYTF. V is TRBV7-2 and J is TRBJ1-2; no reliable D call. V shed 5 bases and J shed 0 bases, with 19 bases lying between them. The CDR3 length is 17 residues. The germline CDR1 and CDR2 sequences are SGHTA and FQGNSA.